This is a list of T cell receptor beta chains from one sample in a study of blood T cell repertoires in COVID-19. The method was immunoSEQ multiplex PCR; TCRdb's version includes in-frame clones alone and lacks a portion of them. In the table there are about 95,000 clones, around 87% of which are singletons. Input material: peripheral blood. The source is a human donor in a cohort sampled during active COVID-19. The CDR3 runs from the conserved cysteine through the conserved F or W. Fields, in order: V gene, CDR3 length, clone size, D gene, J gene, CDR3 DNA, CDR3 protein. A D gene is named only where the DNA matches it firmly. The size of a clone is reported for some rows only, either as once, few or many, or as a class for expanded clones.

v_call: TRBV6-5; cdr3_length: 13; clone_size: -; d_call: -; j_call: TRBJ1-1; cdr3_nt: TGTGCCAGCAGTTACGTGGGGAGCGCTGAAGCTTTCTTT; cdr3_aa: CASSYVGSAEAFF
v_call: TRBV2; cdr3_length: 13; clone_size: -; d_call: -; j_call: TRBJ1-4; cdr3_nt: TGTGCCAGCGGGGGACAAATAAATGAAAAACTGTTTTTT; cdr3_aa: CASGGQINEKLFF
v_call: TRBV9; cdr3_length: 15; clone_size: -; d_call: TRBD1; j_call: TRBJ2-2; cdr3_nt: TGTGCCAGCAGAGGGACAGACCCTTACACCGGGGAGCTGTTTTTT; cdr3_aa: CASRGTDPYTGELFF
v_call: TRBV24-1; cdr3_length: 12; clone_size: -; d_call: -; j_call: TRBJ2-3; cdr3_nt: TGTGCCACCAGTCAACATTCGGGTACGCAGTATTTT; cdr3_aa: CATSQHSGTQYF
v_call: TRBV5-4; cdr3_length: 17; clone_size: -; d_call: -; j_call: TRBJ1-1; cdr3_nt: TGTGCCAGCAGCTTGGGTCAGGGCTCCCCTTGGAACACTGAAGCTTTCTTT; cdr3_aa: CASSLGQGSPWNTEAFF
v_call: TRBV9; cdr3_length: 12; clone_size: -; d_call: -; j_call: TRBJ2-1; cdr3_nt: TGTGCCAGCACCTCTTTCAGGGGCGAGCAGTTCTTC; cdr3_aa: CASTSFRGEQFF
v_call: TRBV12-3/TRBV12-4; cdr3_length: 13; clone_size: -; d_call: -; j_call: TRBJ1-1; cdr3_nt: TGTGCCAGCAGCTCAGGGCCAAACACTGAAGCTTTCTTT; cdr3_aa: CASSSGPNTEAFF
v_call: TRBV11-2; cdr3_length: 15; clone_size: -; d_call: TRBD1; j_call: TRBJ2-5; cdr3_nt: TGTGCCAGCAGCCGCGACAGGGGAGGTTACGAGACCCAGTACTTC; cdr3_aa: CASSRDRGGYETQYF
v_call: TRBV6-5; cdr3_length: 14; clone_size: once; d_call: -; j_call: TRBJ1-6; cdr3_nt: TGTGCCAGCAGAGACAGCACCGCGGTTTCACCCCTCCACTTT; cdr3_aa: CASRDSTAVSPLHF
v_call: TRBV3-1/TRBV3-2; cdr3_length: 13; clone_size: -; d_call: -; j_call: TRBJ1-5; cdr3_nt: TGTGCCAGCAGCCAAGATTCGGATCAGCCCCAGCATTTT; cdr3_aa: CASSQDSDQPQHF
v_call: TRBV28; cdr3_length: 14; clone_size: -; d_call: -; j_call: TRBJ2-7; cdr3_nt: TGTGCCAGCAGACTCAGGCCCAGTTCCCACGAGCAGTACTTC; cdr3_aa: CASRLRPSSHEQYF
v_call: TRBV28; cdr3_length: 13; clone_size: -; d_call: -; j_call: TRBJ2-2; cdr3_nt: TGTGCCAGCAGTACGTACAGGGCCGGGGAGCTGTTTTTT; cdr3_aa: CASSTYRAGELFF
v_call: TRBV6-5; cdr3_length: 13; clone_size: few; d_call: -; j_call: TRBJ2-2; cdr3_nt: TGTGCCGTGGGTGGGCGAGGAGGCGGGGAGCTGTTTTTT; cdr3_aa: CAVGGRGGGELFF
v_call: TRBV9; cdr3_length: 14; clone_size: -; d_call: -; j_call: TRBJ2-3; cdr3_nt: TGTGCCAGCAGCGTAACGAGGGTCCGAGATACGCAGTATTTT; cdr3_aa: CASSVTRVRDTQYF
v_call: TRBV9; cdr3_length: 15; clone_size: -; d_call: -; j_call: TRBJ2-1; cdr3_nt: TGTGCCAGCAGCGTAGGGGTACAGGGTGGGGATGAGCAGTTCTTC; cdr3_aa: CASSVGVQGGDEQFF
v_call: TRBV27; cdr3_length: 14; clone_size: -; d_call: -; j_call: TRBJ1-3; cdr3_nt: TGTGCCAGCAGTTTTTTAGGGGCTGGAAACACCATATATTTT; cdr3_aa: CASSFLGAGNTIYF
v_call: TRBV4-1; cdr3_length: 15; clone_size: -; d_call: -; j_call: TRBJ2-3; cdr3_nt: TGCGCCAGCAGCCAAGAATCGCACACAACAGATACGCAGTATTTT; cdr3_aa: CASSQESHTTDTQYF
v_call: TRBV4-1; cdr3_length: 17; clone_size: once; d_call: TRBD2; j_call: TRBJ2-5; cdr3_nt: TGCGCCAGCAGTCGAAGGACTAGCGGGGGGGCCGGGGAGACCCAGTACTTC; cdr3_aa: CASSRRTSGGAGETQYF
v_call: TRBV3-1/TRBV3-2; cdr3_length: 15; clone_size: -; d_call: TRBD2; j_call: TRBJ2-7; cdr3_nt: TGTGCCAGCAGCGGACCCCGGGAGGGTATTTACGAGCAGTACTTC; cdr3_aa: CASSGPREGIYEQYF
v_call: TRBV4-1; cdr3_length: 13; clone_size: -; d_call: -; j_call: TRBJ1-1; cdr3_nt: TGCGCCAGCAGCCGCGGGCCGAACACTGAAGCTTTCTTT; cdr3_aa: CASSRGPNTEAFF
v_call: TRBV4-2; cdr3_length: 20; clone_size: -; d_call: TRBD1; j_call: TRBJ1-4; cdr3_nt: TGTGCCAGCAGCCAAGACCGACCCAGGGGGCGAGGGCGAACTAATGAAAAACTGTTTTTT; cdr3_aa: CASSQDRPRGRGRTNEKLFF
v_call: TRBV19; cdr3_length: 15; clone_size: -; d_call: TRBD1; j_call: TRBJ2-4; cdr3_nt: TGTGCCAGTAGTCATCCGGGGACAGTTAAAAACATTCAGTACTTC; cdr3_aa: CASSHPGTVKNIQYF
v_call: TRBV9; cdr3_length: 15; clone_size: once; d_call: -; j_call: TRBJ2-2; cdr3_nt: TGTGCCAGCAGCGTATTGGGCGCCCTCACCGGGGAGCTGTTTTTT; cdr3_aa: CASSVLGALTGELFF
v_call: TRBV3-1/TRBV3-2; cdr3_length: 17; clone_size: -; d_call: -; j_call: TRBJ1-1; cdr3_nt: TGTGCCAGCAGCCAAACTTCTAAAGGCGCGGCAAACACTGAAGCTTTCTTT; cdr3_aa: CASSQTSKGAANTEAFF
v_call: TRBV11-2; cdr3_length: 15; clone_size: -; d_call: -; j_call: TRBJ1-4; cdr3_nt: TGTGCCAGCAGCCCAAAAATCCAGTCTAATGAAAAACTGTTTTTT; cdr3_aa: CASSPKIQSNEKLFF
v_call: TRBV2; cdr3_length: 12; clone_size: few; d_call: -; j_call: TRBJ1-3; cdr3_nt: TGTGCCAGCAGGAAACAGGGAAACACCATATATTTT; cdr3_aa: CASRKQGNTIYF
v_call: TRBV28; cdr3_length: 16; clone_size: -; d_call: -; j_call: TRBJ1-4; cdr3_nt: TGTGCCAGCAGTCCCAGGTTCGGGGGGGTCGGTGAAAAACTGTTTTTT; cdr3_aa: CASSPRFGGVGEKLFF
v_call: TRBV6-6; cdr3_length: 14; clone_size: -; d_call: -; j_call: TRBJ2-1; cdr3_nt: TGTGCCAGCAGTCCCGTACCCTACTACAATGAGCAGTTCTTC; cdr3_aa: CASSPVPYYNEQFF
v_call: TRBV6-5; cdr3_length: 15; clone_size: -; d_call: TRBD1; j_call: TRBJ1-2; cdr3_nt: TGTGCCAGCAGTTACTCGAGAGGACAGGGTGGTGGCTACACCTTC; cdr3_aa: CASSYSRGQGGGYTF
v_call: TRBV4-1; cdr3_length: 18; clone_size: -; d_call: -; j_call: TRBJ2-6; cdr3_nt: TGCGCCAGCAGCCAAGGAAATACAGGGTACCCCGGGGCCAACGTCCTGACTTTC; cdr3_aa: CASSQGNTGYPGANVLTF
v_call: TRBV5-1; cdr3_length: 12; clone_size: once; d_call: -; j_call: TRBJ1-1; cdr3_nt: TGCGCCAGCGCACTACAGGCCACTGAAGCTTTCTTT; cdr3_aa: CASALQATEAFF
v_call: TRBV7-9; cdr3_length: 17; clone_size: -; d_call: TRBD2; j_call: TRBJ2-1; cdr3_nt: TGTGCCAGCAGCCCCCCCCAAGGACGCGGGGGATATGATGAGCAGTTCTTC; cdr3_aa: CASSPPQGRGGYDEQFF
v_call: TRBV27; cdr3_length: 15; clone_size: -; d_call: TRBD1; j_call: TRBJ2-7; cdr3_nt: TGTGCCAGCAGTTTTTGGGGGGACAGGGAAGGCGAGCAGTACTTC; cdr3_aa: CASSFWGDREGEQYF
v_call: TRBV18; cdr3_length: 16; clone_size: -; d_call: TRBD1; j_call: TRBJ1-4; cdr3_nt: TGTGCCAGCGCGAGACAGGGGGGGCGAACTAATGAAAAACTGTTTTTT; cdr3_aa: CASARQGGRTNEKLFF
v_call: TRBV4-3; cdr3_length: 17; clone_size: -; d_call: -; j_call: TRBJ2-2; cdr3_nt: TGCGCCAGCAGCCAAGATCAAAGGGGATCGGTCACCGGGGAGCTGTTTTTT; cdr3_aa: CASSQDQRGSVTGELFF
v_call: TRBV29-1; cdr3_length: 13; clone_size: -; d_call: -; j_call: TRBJ1-1; cdr3_nt: TGCAGCGCCTCGGACAGAGGCGGCACTGAAGCTTTCTTT; cdr3_aa: CSASDRGGTEAFF
v_call: TRBV7-3; cdr3_length: 17; clone_size: -; d_call: -; j_call: TRBJ2-5; cdr3_nt: TGTGCCAGCAGCCCCAGCCCCTCCGGGTCCTCCGAGGAGACCCAGTACTTC; cdr3_aa: CASSPSPSGSSEETQYF
v_call: TRBV5-1; cdr3_length: 15; clone_size: -; d_call: TRBD1; j_call: TRBJ2-7; cdr3_nt: TGCGCCAGCAGCCCTACCGGGACAGGGGGCTACGAGCAGTACTTC; cdr3_aa: CASSPTGTGGYEQYF
v_call: TRBV3-1/TRBV3-2; cdr3_length: 17; clone_size: -; d_call: TRBD1; j_call: TRBJ1-1; cdr3_nt: TGTGCCAGCAGCCAAGACGTCACAGGGGGCCTGAACACTGAAGCTTTCTTT; cdr3_aa: CASSQDVTGGLNTEAFF
v_call: TRBV6-5; cdr3_length: 15; clone_size: -; d_call: -; j_call: TRBJ1-3; cdr3_nt: TGTGCCAGCAGAAATCCGGGGGGGTGGGGCGACACCATATATTTT; cdr3_aa: CASRNPGGWGDTIYF
v_call: TRBV28; cdr3_length: 15; clone_size: once; d_call: -; j_call: TRBJ2-7; cdr3_nt: TGTGCCAGCAGTTCCCGGAGGGGTAGACCTCGCAAGCAGTACTTC; cdr3_aa: CASSSRRGRPRKQYF
v_call: TRBV27; cdr3_length: 13; clone_size: -; d_call: -; j_call: TRBJ1-5; cdr3_nt: TGTGCCAGCAGGGGATTTACAGGTCAGCCCCAGCATTTT; cdr3_aa: CASRGFTGQPQHF
v_call: TRBV3-1/TRBV3-2; cdr3_length: 16; clone_size: -; d_call: TRBD2; j_call: TRBJ2-3; cdr3_nt: TGTGCCAGCAGCCAATCACTAGCGGTCCGGGGAGATACGCAGTATTTT; cdr3_aa: CASSQSLAVRGDTQYF
v_call: TRBV7-8; cdr3_length: 15; clone_size: -; d_call: TRBD1; j_call: TRBJ2-7; cdr3_nt: TGTGCCAGCAGCTTAGTAAGGGACAGGGGGAGCGAGCAGTACTTC; cdr3_aa: CASSLVRDRGSEQYF
v_call: TRBV15; cdr3_length: 15; clone_size: -; d_call: -; j_call: TRBJ2-7; cdr3_nt: TGTGCCACCAGCGGTGACAGGTTTTACGGGTACGAGCAGTACTTC; cdr3_aa: CATSGDRFYGYEQYF
v_call: TRBV6-5; cdr3_length: 13; clone_size: -; d_call: TRBD2; j_call: TRBJ2-1; cdr3_nt: TGTGCCAGCAACCAGGGACTATACAATGAGCAGTTCTTC; cdr3_aa: CASNQGLYNEQFF
v_call: TRBV10-2; cdr3_length: 14; clone_size: -; d_call: TRBD2; j_call: TRBJ2-3; cdr3_nt: TGCGCCAGCAGACGCGGGGGGCTCACAGATACGCAGTATTTT; cdr3_aa: CASRRGGLTDTQYF
v_call: TRBV19; cdr3_length: 14; clone_size: -; d_call: -; j_call: TRBJ2-1; cdr3_nt: TGTGCCAGTAGAGAGACAGCAATTTACAATGAGCAGTTCTTC; cdr3_aa: CASRETAIYNEQFF
v_call: TRBV5-1; cdr3_length: 13; clone_size: -; d_call: TRBD1; j_call: TRBJ2-7; cdr3_nt: TGCGCCAGCTACACCACAGGGGGCTACGAGCAGTACTTC; cdr3_aa: CASYTTGGYEQYF
v_call: TRBV4-2; cdr3_length: 14; clone_size: -; d_call: -; j_call: TRBJ2-7; cdr3_nt: TGTGCCAGCAGCCAAGCGACTGGCTCCTACGAGCAGTACTTC; cdr3_aa: CASSQATGSYEQYF
v_call: TRBV6-5; cdr3_length: 14; clone_size: -; d_call: TRBD1; j_call: TRBJ1-6; cdr3_nt: TGTGCCAGCAGTAGGGACAGGGGACCCCGACCCCTCCACTTT; cdr3_aa: CASSRDRGPRPLHF
v_call: TRBV5-6; cdr3_length: 14; clone_size: -; d_call: -; j_call: TRBJ1-2; cdr3_nt: TGTGCCAGCAGCTTGGGACAGGCGGACTATGGCTACACCTTC; cdr3_aa: CASSLGQADYGYTF
v_call: TRBV5-4; cdr3_length: 14; clone_size: -; d_call: -; j_call: TRBJ2-2; cdr3_nt: TGTGCCAGCAGCCCTCCAGGTTTGATCCGGGAGCTGTTTTTT; cdr3_aa: CASSPPGLIRELFF